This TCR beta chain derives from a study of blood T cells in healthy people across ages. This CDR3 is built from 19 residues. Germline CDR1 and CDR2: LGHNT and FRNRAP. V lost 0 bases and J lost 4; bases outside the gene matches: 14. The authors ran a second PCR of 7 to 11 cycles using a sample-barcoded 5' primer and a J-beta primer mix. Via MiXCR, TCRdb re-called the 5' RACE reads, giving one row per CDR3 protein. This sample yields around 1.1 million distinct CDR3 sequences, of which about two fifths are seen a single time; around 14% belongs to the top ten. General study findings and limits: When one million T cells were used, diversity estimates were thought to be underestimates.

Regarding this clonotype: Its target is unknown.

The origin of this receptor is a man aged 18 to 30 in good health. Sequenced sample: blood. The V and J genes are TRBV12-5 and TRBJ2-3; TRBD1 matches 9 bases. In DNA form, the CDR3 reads TGTGCTAGTGGTTTGGTATCGGGGTGGGACAGGGATGTTGCAGATACGCAGTATTTT. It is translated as CASGLVSGWDRDVADTQYF.